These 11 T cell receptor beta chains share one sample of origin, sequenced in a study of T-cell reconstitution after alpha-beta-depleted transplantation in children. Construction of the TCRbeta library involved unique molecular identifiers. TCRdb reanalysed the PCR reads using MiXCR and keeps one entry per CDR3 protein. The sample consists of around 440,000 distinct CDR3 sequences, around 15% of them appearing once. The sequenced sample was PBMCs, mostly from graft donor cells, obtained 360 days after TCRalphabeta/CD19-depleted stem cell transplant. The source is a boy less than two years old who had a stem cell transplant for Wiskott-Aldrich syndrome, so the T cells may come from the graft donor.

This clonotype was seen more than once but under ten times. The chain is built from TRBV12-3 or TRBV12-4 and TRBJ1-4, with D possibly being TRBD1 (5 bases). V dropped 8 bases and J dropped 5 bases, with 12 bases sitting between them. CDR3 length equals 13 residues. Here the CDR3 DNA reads TGTGCCAGCCGAAGGGGAGGGAATGAAAAACTGTTTTTT. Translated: CASRRGGNEKLFF.

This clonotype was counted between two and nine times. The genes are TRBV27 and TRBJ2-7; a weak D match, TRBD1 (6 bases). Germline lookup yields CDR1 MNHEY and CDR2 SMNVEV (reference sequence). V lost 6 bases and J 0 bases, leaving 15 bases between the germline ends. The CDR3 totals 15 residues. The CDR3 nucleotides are TGTGCCAGCAGAAACAGGGCCAGGGTCTCCTACGAGCAGTACTTC. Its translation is CASRNRARVSYEQYF.

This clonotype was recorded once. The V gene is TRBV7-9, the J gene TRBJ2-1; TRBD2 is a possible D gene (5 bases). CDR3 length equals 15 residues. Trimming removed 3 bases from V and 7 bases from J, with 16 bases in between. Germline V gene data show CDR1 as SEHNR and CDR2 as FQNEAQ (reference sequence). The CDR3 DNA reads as TGTGCCAGCAGCTTCCGGACTTTGGAGCTAAATGAGCAGTTCTTC. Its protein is CASSFRTLELNEQFF. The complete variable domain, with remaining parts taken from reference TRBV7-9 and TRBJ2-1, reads DTGVSQNPRHKITKRGQNVTFRCDPISEHNRLYWYRQTLGQGPEFLTYFQNEAQLEKSRLLSDRFSAERPKGSFSTLEIQRTEQGDSAMYLCASSFRTLELNEQFFGPGTRLTVL.

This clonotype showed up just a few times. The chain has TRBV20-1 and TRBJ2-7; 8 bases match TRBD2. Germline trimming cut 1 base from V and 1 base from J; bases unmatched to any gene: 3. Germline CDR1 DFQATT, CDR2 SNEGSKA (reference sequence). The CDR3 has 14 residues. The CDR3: CSARVGGRSYEQYF. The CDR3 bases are TGCAGTGCTAGAGTGGGCGGGAGGTCCTACGAGCAGTACTTC.

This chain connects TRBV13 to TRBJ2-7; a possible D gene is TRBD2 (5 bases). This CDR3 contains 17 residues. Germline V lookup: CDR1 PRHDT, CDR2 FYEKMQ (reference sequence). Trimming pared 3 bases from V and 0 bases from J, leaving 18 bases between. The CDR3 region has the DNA TGTGCCAGCAGCTTCTCCAGAGTATTGAGGGTCTCCTACGAGCAGTACTTC. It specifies CASSFSRVLRVSYEQYF.

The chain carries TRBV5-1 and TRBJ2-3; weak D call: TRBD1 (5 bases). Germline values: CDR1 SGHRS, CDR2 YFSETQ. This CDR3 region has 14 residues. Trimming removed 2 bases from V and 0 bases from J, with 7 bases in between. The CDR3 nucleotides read TGCGCCAGCAGCTTCCACAGGAGCACAGATACGCAGTATTTT. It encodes CASSFHRSTDTQYF.

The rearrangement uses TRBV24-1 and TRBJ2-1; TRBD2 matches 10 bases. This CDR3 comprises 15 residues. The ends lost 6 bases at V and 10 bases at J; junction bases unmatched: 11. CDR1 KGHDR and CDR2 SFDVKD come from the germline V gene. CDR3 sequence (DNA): TGTGCCACCAGTTTTTTTACTAGCGGGAAGAGAGAGCAGTTCTTC. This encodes CATSFFTSGKREQFF.

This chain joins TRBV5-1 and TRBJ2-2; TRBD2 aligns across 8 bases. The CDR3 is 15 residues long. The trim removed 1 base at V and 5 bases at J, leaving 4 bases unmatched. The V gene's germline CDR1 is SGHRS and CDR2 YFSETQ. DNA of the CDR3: TGCGCCAGCAGCTTGAATAGCGGGGAGACCGGGGAGCTGTTTTTT. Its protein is CASSLNSGETGELFF.

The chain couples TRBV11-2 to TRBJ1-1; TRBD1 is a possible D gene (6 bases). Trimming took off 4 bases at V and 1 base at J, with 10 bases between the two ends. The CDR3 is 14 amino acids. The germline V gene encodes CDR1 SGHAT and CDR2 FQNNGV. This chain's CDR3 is CASSWDTWNTEAFF. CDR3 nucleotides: TGTGCCAGCAGCTGGGACACCTGGAACACTGAAGCTTTCTTT.

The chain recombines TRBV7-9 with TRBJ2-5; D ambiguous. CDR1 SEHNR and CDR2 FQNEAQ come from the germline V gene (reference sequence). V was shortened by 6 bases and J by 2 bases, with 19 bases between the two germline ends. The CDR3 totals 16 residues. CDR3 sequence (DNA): TGTGCCAGCAGTAAGCTTACCGGCGGACCACAAGAGACCCAGTACTTC. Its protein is CASSKLTGGPQETQYF.

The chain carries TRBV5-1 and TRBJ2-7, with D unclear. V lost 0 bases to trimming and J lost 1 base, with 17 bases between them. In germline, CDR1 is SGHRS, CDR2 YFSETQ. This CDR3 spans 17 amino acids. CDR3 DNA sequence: TGCGCCAGCAGCTTGGCCTTTCGAAATCGACCTTCCTACGAGCAGTACTTC. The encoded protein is CASSLAFRNRPSYEQYF.